Listed below are T cell receptor beta chains from one sample, sequenced in a study of blood T cell repertoires in COVID-19. Clones were sequenced by immunoSEQ multiplex PCR, and TCRdb holds only the in-frame ones, with some missing. The sample holds 250,000 to 300,000 clones, approximately 90% seen once. Input material: peripheral blood. These receptors were taken from a woman aged 60-70 years with acute or convalescent COVID-19. CDR3s include the opening cysteine and the closing phenylalanine or tryptophan. A D gene is named only where the DNA matches it firmly. Clone size is given for some rows only: seen once, a few or many times, or a class if the clone is expanded.

CDR3nt: TGTGCCTGGACCCCCCAGGGGGGCGACGATGAAAAACTGTTTTTT; CDR3aa: CAWTPQGGDDEKLFF; j_gene: TRBJ1-4; d_gene: TRBD1; abundance: NA; v_gene: TRBV30
CDR3nt: TGTGCCAGCTCACCATTGGCCGGGAGGACGCGTACCTACGAGCAGTACTTC; CDR3aa: CASSPLAGRTRTYEQYF; j_gene: TRBJ2-7; d_gene: TRBD2; abundance: NA; v_gene: TRBV18
CDR3nt: TGTGCCAGCAGTTACTCGAACAGCTATGGCTACACCTTC; CDR3aa: CASSYSNSYGYTF; j_gene: TRBJ1-2; d_gene: NA; abundance: NA; v_gene: TRBV6-5
CDR3nt: TGTGCCAGCAACCCGACAGGGGGCTATGGCTACACCTTC; CDR3aa: CASNPTGGYGYTF; j_gene: TRBJ1-2; d_gene: TRBD1; abundance: few; v_gene: TRBV6-5
CDR3nt: TGTGCCAGCAGCTCTCCGGGACAGGAGAATCGATACGAGCAGTACTTC; CDR3aa: CASSSPGQENRYEQYF; j_gene: TRBJ2-7; d_gene: TRBD1; abundance: NA; v_gene: TRBV7-9
CDR3nt: TGTGCCAGCAGCTCCCGACGGGAGGAGTACAATGAGCAGTTCTTC; CDR3aa: CASSSRREEYNEQFF; j_gene: TRBJ2-1; d_gene: TRBD2; abundance: NA; v_gene: TRBV28
CDR3nt: TGTGCCAGCAGCTTAGCCCCACAGGGTCGGTCCTACGAGCAGTACTTC; CDR3aa: CASSLAPQGRSYEQYF; j_gene: TRBJ2-7; d_gene: NA; abundance: NA; v_gene: TRBV7-3
CDR3nt: TGTGCCAGCTCAACCCGAGGAGGCGAAGAGACCCAGTACTTC; CDR3aa: CASSTRGGEETQYF; j_gene: TRBJ2-5; d_gene: NA; abundance: NA; v_gene: TRBV18
CDR3nt: TGTGCCAGCAGCCACACCACCGGGGAGCTGTTTTTT; CDR3aa: CASSHTTGELFF; j_gene: TRBJ2-2; d_gene: NA; abundance: NA; v_gene: TRBV7-3
CDR3nt: TGTGCCAGCAGCTTCGAACAGGGGAGCTCCTACGAGCAGTACTTC; CDR3aa: CASSFEQGSSYEQYF; j_gene: TRBJ2-7; d_gene: TRBD1; abundance: NA; v_gene: TRBV5-5
CDR3nt: TGTGCCAGCAGCGTAGGAGGACAGGGGCTGAACACTGAAGCTTTCTTT; CDR3aa: CASSVGGQGLNTEAFF; j_gene: TRBJ1-1; d_gene: TRBD1; abundance: NA; v_gene: TRBV9
CDR3nt: TGTGCCAGCAGATTACAGGGGGCAAGCACCGGGGAGCTGTTTTTT; CDR3aa: CASRLQGASTGELFF; j_gene: TRBJ2-2; d_gene: TRBD1; abundance: NA; v_gene: TRBV28
CDR3nt: TGTGCCAGCAGCGGGCAGGGGATCTATGAGCAGTTCTTC; CDR3aa: CASSGQGIYEQFF; j_gene: TRBJ2-1; d_gene: NA; abundance: NA; v_gene: TRBV7-9
CDR3nt: TGCGCCAGTCACCGGGACAGCCACTCCTACGAGCAGTACTTC; CDR3aa: CASHRDSHSYEQYF; j_gene: TRBJ2-7; d_gene: TRBD1; abundance: once; v_gene: TRBV5-1
CDR3nt: TGTGCCAGCAGGCAAGGGGGAGGGGATGAAAAACTGTTTTTT; CDR3aa: CASRQGGGDEKLFF; j_gene: TRBJ1-4; d_gene: NA; abundance: NA; v_gene: TRBV28
CDR3nt: TGTGCTAGTGGTTTGGCCCCGGGACAGACTCTCTCTGGAAACACCATATATTTT; CDR3aa: CASGLAPGQTLSGNTIYF; j_gene: TRBJ1-3; d_gene: TRBD1; abundance: once; v_gene: TRBV12-5
CDR3nt: TGTGCCATCAGTGAGTCAACCCAGGGGCAGGGCAATCAGCCCCAGCATTTT; CDR3aa: CAISESTQGQGNQPQHF; j_gene: TRBJ1-5; d_gene: NA; abundance: NA; v_gene: TRBV10-3
CDR3nt: TGCGCCAGCAGCGCGGAGGTAGGACAGGGCACAGATACGCAGTATTTT; CDR3aa: CASSAEVGQGTDTQYF; j_gene: TRBJ2-3; d_gene: TRBD1; abundance: NA; v_gene: TRBV5-1
CDR3nt: TGTGCCAGCAGCCCGCCGACAGTTATGAACACTGAAGCTTTCTTT; CDR3aa: CASSPPTVMNTEAFF; j_gene: TRBJ1-1; d_gene: NA; abundance: NA; v_gene: TRBV7-8
CDR3nt: TGTGCCGTATACAGCTGGATGAACACCGGGGAGCTGTTTTTT; CDR3aa: CAVYSWMNTGELFF; j_gene: TRBJ2-2; d_gene: NA; abundance: NA; v_gene: TRBV19
CDR3nt: TGTGCCAGTAGTTACGGCCTCGGGACAGACGAAGCTTTCTTT; CDR3aa: CASSYGLGTDEAFF; j_gene: TRBJ1-1; d_gene: TRBD1; abundance: NA; v_gene: TRBV19
CDR3nt: TGTGCCAGCAGCTTAGCACCGACTAGCGGGGGAGGCACAGATACGCAGTATTTT; CDR3aa: CASSLAPTSGGGTDTQYF; j_gene: TRBJ2-3; d_gene: TRBD2; abundance: NA; v_gene: TRBV7-2
CDR3nt: TGTGCCATCAGCGGGACAGGGGGCTTCTACGAGCAGTACTTC; CDR3aa: CAISGTGGFYEQYF; j_gene: TRBJ2-7; d_gene: TRBD1; abundance: NA; v_gene: TRBV10-3
CDR3nt: TGTGCCAGCAGCTTGGCCGGAGCGGGGGGCTCCTACGAGCAGTACTTC; CDR3aa: CASSLAGAGGSYEQYF; j_gene: TRBJ2-7; d_gene: TRBD2; abundance: few; v_gene: TRBV5-4
CDR3nt: TGTGCCAGCAGTTTATCGCTAGCGGGGGCCTACGAGCAGTACTTC; CDR3aa: CASSLSLAGAYEQYF; j_gene: TRBJ2-7; d_gene: TRBD2; abundance: NA; v_gene: TRBV27
CDR3nt: TGTGCCAGCAGCGTAGCTCCTCAGGGGGCATCAACTGGAAACACCATATATTTT; CDR3aa: CASSVAPQGASTGNTIYF; j_gene: TRBJ1-3; d_gene: TRBD1; abundance: NA; v_gene: TRBV9
CDR3nt: TGTGCCAGCAGCCAGCGACAGGGTGGGGTCGGTGGCTACACCTTC; CDR3aa: CASSQRQGGVGGYTF; j_gene: TRBJ1-2; d_gene: TRBD1; abundance: NA; v_gene: TRBV7-9
CDR3nt: TGCGCCAGCAGCCACTCCACAGGGGCGACTTATGGCTACACCTTC; CDR3aa: CASSHSTGATYGYTF; j_gene: TRBJ1-2; d_gene: TRBD1; abundance: NA; v_gene: TRBV4-3
CDR3nt: TGTGCCAGCAGCCCTAGGGGACAGGAGTACAATGAGCAGTTCTTC; CDR3aa: CASSPRGQEYNEQFF; j_gene: TRBJ2-1; d_gene: TRBD1; abundance: NA; v_gene: TRBV5-4
CDR3nt: TGTGCCTGGAGTCGACAGGGGAGTAATGGCTACACCTTC; CDR3aa: CAWSRQGSNGYTF; j_gene: TRBJ1-2; d_gene: TRBD1; abundance: NA; v_gene: TRBV30
CDR3nt: TGTGCCAGCAGCTACCAACCAGCCTACGAGCAGTACTTC; CDR3aa: CASSYQPAYEQYF; j_gene: TRBJ2-7; d_gene: NA; abundance: NA; v_gene: TRBV7-8